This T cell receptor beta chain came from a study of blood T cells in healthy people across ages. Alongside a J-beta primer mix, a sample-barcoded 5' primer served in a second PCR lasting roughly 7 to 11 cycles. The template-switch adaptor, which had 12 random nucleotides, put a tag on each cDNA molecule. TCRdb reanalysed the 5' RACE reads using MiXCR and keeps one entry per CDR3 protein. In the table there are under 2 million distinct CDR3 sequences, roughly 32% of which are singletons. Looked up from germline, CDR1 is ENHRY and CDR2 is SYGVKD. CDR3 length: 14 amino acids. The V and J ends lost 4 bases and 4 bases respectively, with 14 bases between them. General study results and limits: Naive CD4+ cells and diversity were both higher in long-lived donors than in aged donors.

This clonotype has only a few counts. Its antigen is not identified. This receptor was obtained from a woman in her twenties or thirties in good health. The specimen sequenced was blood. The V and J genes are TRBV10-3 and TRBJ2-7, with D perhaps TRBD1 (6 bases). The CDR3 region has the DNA TGTGCCATCAGTGCAGGGGTGTCCCTTTACGAGCAGTACTTC. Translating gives CAISAGVSLYEQYF.